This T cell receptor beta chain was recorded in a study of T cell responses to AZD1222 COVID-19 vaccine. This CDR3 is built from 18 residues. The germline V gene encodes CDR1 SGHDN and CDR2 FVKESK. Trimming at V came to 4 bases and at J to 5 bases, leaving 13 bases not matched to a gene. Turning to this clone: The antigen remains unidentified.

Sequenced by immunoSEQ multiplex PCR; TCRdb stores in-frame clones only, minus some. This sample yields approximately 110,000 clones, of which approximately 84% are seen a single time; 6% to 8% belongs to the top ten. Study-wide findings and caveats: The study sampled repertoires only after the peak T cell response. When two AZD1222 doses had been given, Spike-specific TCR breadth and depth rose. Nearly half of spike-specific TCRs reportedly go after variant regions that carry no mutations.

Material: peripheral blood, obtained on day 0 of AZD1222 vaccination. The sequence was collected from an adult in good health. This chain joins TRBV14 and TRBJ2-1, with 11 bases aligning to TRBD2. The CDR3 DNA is TGTGCCAGCAGCCCCCCGGGACTAGCGGTCCCGGGGGACAATGAGCAGTTCTTC. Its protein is CASSPPGLAVPGDNEQFF.